Below, 27 T cell receptor beta chains from the same sample are listed, as sequenced in a study of T cell responses to AZD1222 COVID-19 vaccine. Profiled with immunoSEQ multiplex PCR; TCRdb holds only in-frame clones, not every one. The data contain 150,000 to 200,000 clones, roughly 92% of them seen just once; the ten biggest clones take up 1.6%. Sequenced here: peripheral blood, sampled on day 0 of AZD1222 vaccination. These receptors were obtained from an adult in good health.

This clone appeared once. The CDR3 region has the DNA TGTGCCAGCAGTCCCCTCGGTCGGGTTCAGCCCCAGCATTTT. Translated: CASSPLGRVQPQHF. The chain is built from TRBV6-5 and TRBJ1-5; D remains unclear. Germline V gene sequence: CDR1 MNHEY, CDR2 SVGAGI. The CDR3 spans 14 residues. Trimming cost V 5 bases and J 6 bases, with 14 bases left between them.

The V gene is TRBV30, the J gene TRBJ1-3, with no clear D. The CDR3 contains 14 residues. V lost 0 bases to trimming and J lost 2 bases, with 8 bases between them. CDR1 GTSNPN and CDR2 SVGIG come from the germline V gene (reference sequence). Here the CDR3 DNA reads TGTGCCTGGAGTGTACCGGGGACTGGAAACACCATATATTTT. Translated: CAWSVPGTGNTIYF. The variable domain in full, with the rest retrieved from reference TRBV30 and TRBJ1-3, is SQTIHQWPATLVQPVGSPLSLECTVEGTSNPNLYWYRQAAGRGLQLLFYSVGIGQISSEVPQNLSASRPQDRQFILSSKKLLLSDSGFYLCAWSVPGTGNTIYFGEGSWLTVV.

This rearrangement joins TRBV2 to TRBJ1-1; 7 bases map to TRBD1. This CDR3 has 14 residues. V lost 3 bases to trimming and J lost 11 bases; unmatched junction nucleotides: 12. Per the germline V gene, CDR1 is SNHLY and CDR2 is FYNNEI. CDR3 sequence (DNA): TGTGCCAGCAGTGAGTATGGGACAGCCGCGGGGGCTTTCTTT. Amino acids: CASSEYGTAAGAFF.

This sequence joins TRBV19 and TRBJ2-1; 14 nucleotides agree with TRBD2. Trimming cost V 9 bases and J 3 bases; bases outside gene matches: 4. This CDR3 has 15 residues. From germline, CDR1 is LNHDA and CDR2 SQIVND (reference sequence). In DNA, the CDR3 is TGTGCCAGCACCGGGACTAGCGGGGGCTACAATGAGCAGTTCTTC. Translation gives CASTGTSGGYNEQFF. Full variable domain (remainder filled in from reference TRBV19 and TRBJ2-1): DGGITQSPKYLFRKEGQNVTLSCEQNLNHDAMYWYRQDPGQGLRLIYYSQIVNDFQKGDIAEGYSVSREKKESFPLTVTSAQKNPTAFYLCASTGTSGGYNEQFFGPGTRLTVL.

The CDR3 DNA is TGTGCCAGCAGCCAAGCGGGAGCTAGCACAGATACGCAGTATTTT. Translating gives CASSQAGASTDTQYF. This rearrangement joins TRBV4-2 to TRBJ2-3; D perhaps matches TRBD2 (6 bases). Trimming removed 1 base at V and 0 bases at J, with 8 bases between. The CDR3 covers 15 residues. Germline V gene lookup returns CDR1 LGHNA and CDR2 YNFKEQ.

This chain connects TRBV28 to TRBJ1-2; the D is unclear. V lost 4 bases and J 5 bases, leaving 8 bases between the germline ends. The germline CDR1 and CDR2 sequences are MDHEN and SYDVKM. The CDR3 is 12 amino acids. The CDR3 loop reads CASSWTSYGYTF. In nucleotides, the CDR3 is TGTGCCAGCAGTTGGACGTCTTATGGCTACACCTTC.

This clone was observed a few times. The chain uses TRBV5-6 and TRBJ2-7; D perhaps matches TRBD1 (5 bases). Trimming removed 1 base from V and 0 bases from J, with 17 bases in between. This CDR3 has 17 amino acids. CDR1 and CDR2 from the germline V gene are SGHDT and YYEEEE. The CDR3 region is CASSLYRGFDYSYEQYF. CDR3 bases: TGTGCCAGCAGCTTGTATAGGGGATTTGATTACTCCTACGAGCAGTACTTC.

This rearrangement joins TRBV7-2 to TRBJ2-5; D is perhaps TRBD2 (7 bases). V dropped 5 bases and J dropped 3 bases, with 28 bases sitting between them. Per germline, CDR1 SGHTA and CDR2 FQGNSA. The CDR3 extends over 19 amino acids. The CDR3 protein is CASSVHSTIRGGLKETQYF. CDR3 nucleotides: TGTGCCAGCAGCGTCCACTCCACTATTAGGGGGGGCCTCAAAGAGACCCAGTACTTC.

J is TRBJ1-1 and V is TRBV5-1; tentatively, D is TRBD1 (5 bases). Trimming cost V 0 bases and J 7 bases, with 10 bases left between them. Per germline, CDR1 SGHRS and CDR2 YFSETQ. This CDR3 is 13 amino acids long. The CDR3, as DNA: TGCGCCAGCAGCTTGGCCAGTAGGGGTGAAGCTTTCTTT. Its translation: CASSLASRGEAFF.

The chain uses TRBV18 and TRBJ2-1; the match to TRBD1 covers 12 bases. V shed 8 bases and J 16 bases; nucleotides not matched to a gene: 12. CDR3 length: 13 residues. Germline lookup yields CDR1 KGHSH and CDR2 LQKENI. CDR3 coding DNA: TGTGCCAGCGGGGGACAGGGGGCCCATTCATCCTTCTTC. This gives the protein CASGGQGAHSSFF.

The chain couples TRBV27 to TRBJ1-2; D gene ambiguous. CDR1 is MNHEY, CDR2 SMNVEV, per germline (reference sequence). The CDR3 covers 13 residues. V was pared by 0 bases and J by 2 bases, with 4 bases between. The CDR3, as DNA: TGTGCCAGCAGTTTATCAGGGAACTATGGCTACACCTTC. This encodes CASSLSGNYGYTF.

V gene TRBV7-9 combines with J gene TRBJ1-2; 7 bases line up with TRBD1. The germline V gene encodes CDR1 SEHNR and CDR2 FQNEAQ (reference sequence). With 0 bases clipped from V and 8 bases from J, the junction kept 12 bases outside the gene matches. The CDR3 covers 16 residues. The CDR3 loop is CASSLAPRDRLWGYTF. The CDR3 bases are TGTGCCAGCAGCTTAGCTCCGCGGGACAGACTATGGGGCTACACCTTC.

The genes are TRBV6-5 and TRBJ2-7, with TRBD1 matching 7 bases. Germline V gene lookup returns CDR1 MNHEY and CDR2 SVGAGI. The CDR3 runs to 13 residues. The V segment lost 5 bases and the J segment 2 bases; nucleotides outside the gene matches: 3. DNA of the CDR3: TGTGCCAGCAGTAACAGGGGCCCCTACGAGCAGTACTTC. Amino acids: CASSNRGPYEQYF.

This chain connects TRBV29-1 to TRBJ2-1, with TRBD2 matching over 7 bases. This CDR3 comprises 15 residues. The junction had 17 bases not matched to a gene; V was cut back by 7 bases and J by 8 bases. The germline CDR1 and CDR2 sequences are SQVTM and ANQGSEA. CDR3 loop: CSAKEGGSFAYEQFF. Here the CDR3 DNA reads TGCAGCGCCAAAGAGGGAGGGAGTTTCGCGTATGAGCAGTTCTTC.

This clone was detected once. The chain links TRBV5-6 to TRBJ2-3, with 7 bases matching TRBD1. The CDR3 contains 15 residues. Germline V CDR1 and CDR2: SGHDT, YYEEEE. Unmatched junction bases numbered 5, after V lost 2 bases and J lost 2 bases. This chain's CDR3 is CASSLPGQPTDTQYF. The CDR3 DNA sequence: TGTGCCAGCAGCTTACCGGGACAGCCCACAGATACGCAGTATTTT.

The chain employs TRBV30 and TRBJ2-1, with TRBD1 as a possible D gene (8 bases). V was trimmed by 4 bases and J by 9 bases, leaving 13 bases between them. The germline V gene encodes CDR1 GTSNPN and CDR2 SVGIG (reference sequence). The CDR3 loop spans 12 amino acids. CDR3 sequence reads: CAWNRGGGEQFF. CDR3 nucleotides: TGTGCCTGGAACAGGGGGGGCGGTGAGCAGTTCTTC.

The V gene is TRBV12-3 or TRBV12-4, the J gene TRBJ2-7; D gene unclear. This CDR3 has 13 amino acids. The germline V and J ends were trimmed by 6 bases and 0 bases, with 9 bases remaining between them. The CDR3 region is CASRMTVSYEQYF. For the CDR3, the DNA is TGTGCCAGCAGGATGACGGTCTCCTACGAGCAGTACTTC.

This sequence joins TRBV6-5 and TRBJ2-1, with 7 bases lining up with TRBD1. After removal of 5 bases from V and 12 bases from J, the junction contained 16 bases not matched to a gene. CDR3 length: 15 amino acids. The germline V gene encodes CDR1 MNHEY and CDR2 SVGAGI. This CDR3 is CASSRQGRGSFGQFF. CDR3 nucleotides: TGTGCCAGCAGTCGACAGGGTAGGGGGTCGTTTGGGCAGTTCTTC.

The V call is TRBV6-5, the J call TRBJ2-7, with 7 bases lining up with TRBD1. The CDR3 has 14 amino acids. Trimming took 8 bases from V and 3 from J; bases not matched to a gene: 10. Germline CDR1 MNHEY, CDR2 SVGAGI. CDR3 nucleotides: TGTGCCAGCGGACTGGACAGGTCAATCTACGAGCAGTACTTC. It codes for CASGLDRSIYEQYF.

The chain is built from TRBV10-1 and TRBJ1-1; TRBD1 matches at 7 bases. Unmatched junction bases numbered 6, after V lost 3 bases and J lost 5 bases. The CDR3 sequence is 14 residues long. The germline CDR1 and CDR2 sequences are WNHNN and SYGVQD (reference sequence). CDR3 sequence (DNA): TGCGCCAGCAGTGAAGACAGGGTTGTGACTGAAGCTTTCTTT. Protein product: CASSEDRVVTEAFF.

The gene calls are TRBV27 and TRBJ2-7; D gene uncertain. Trimming stripped 6 bases from V and 1 base from J, with 10 bases between. CDR3 length: 13 residues. The germline V gene has CDR1 MNHEY and CDR2 SMNVEV (reference sequence). CDR3 nucleotides: TGTGCCAGCAGACCGGACGGTTCCTACGAGCAGTACTTC. Its protein product is CASRPDGSYEQYF.

This chain links TRBV6-2 or TRBV6-3 with TRBJ1-1, with D possibly TRBD1 on 6 matching bases. The CDR3 consists of 12 residues. Germline-derived CDR1 and CDR2 are MNHEY and SVGEGT. Trimming pared 5 bases from V and 11 bases from J, leaving 15 bases between. The CDR3 spells CASSTSRGQAFF. For the CDR3, the DNA is TGTGCCAGCAGTACTTCTCGGGGGCAGGCTTTCTTT.

The chain couples TRBV2 to TRBJ1-5; D perhaps matches TRBD1 (5 bases). Trimming took 7 bases from V and 0 from J, leaving 13 bases between them. The CDR3 spans 15 residues. The germline V gene encodes CDR1 SNHLY and CDR2 FYNNEI. The CDR3: CASKPGLYSNQPQHF. DNA for the CDR3: TGTGCCAGCAAACCGGGACTTTATAGCAATCAGCCCCAGCATTTT.

The chain couples TRBV12-3 or TRBV12-4 to TRBJ1-4; 8 nucleotides match TRBD1. Germline trimming cut 6 bases from V and 8 bases from J; bases unmatched to any gene: 5. The CDR3 is 13 amino acids. CDR3 nucleotides: TGTGCCAGCAGCCAGGGGGCGCGGGAAAAACTGTTTTTT. Translating gives CASSQGAREKLFF.

The chain carries TRBV7-8 and TRBJ2-2; no firm D call. Trimming pared 0 bases from V and 5 bases from J, leaving 4 bases between. The CDR3 loop spans 13 amino acids. The V gene's germline CDR1 is SGHVS and CDR2 FQNEAQ. CDR3 in amino acids: CASSLAPTGELFF. CDR3 in DNA: TGTGCCAGCAGCTTAGCGCCGACCGGGGAGCTGTTTTTT. The full variable domain, rest sourced from reference TRBV7-8 and TRBJ2-2, is GAGVSQSPRYKVAKRGQDVALRCDPISGHVSLFWYQQALGQGPEFLTYFQNEAQLDKSGLPSDRFFAERPEGSVSTLKIQRTQQEDSAVYLCASSLAPTGELFFGEGSRLTVL.

V usage is TRBV29-1 and J usage is TRBJ2-1, with D maybe TRBD1 (6 bases). Germline lookup yields CDR1 SQVTM and CDR2 ANQGSEA. V was clipped by 8 bases and J by 4 bases, with 18 bases between them. This CDR3 region has 14 residues. CDR3 bases: TGCAGCACCAGCCGGGACAACCCATACAATGAGCAGTTCTTC. It codes for CSTSRDNPYNEQFF.

As concerns this clone: This specimen includes other DNA sequences encoding the same CDR3. The rearrangement joins TRBV4-3 to TRBJ1-1, with D possibly TRBD1 on 5 matching bases. The length of the CDR3 is 14 residues. The V gene's germline CDR1 is LGHNA and CDR2 YSLEER. The V end was cut by 3 bases, the J end by 1 base, with 9 bases between. Here the CDR3 reads CASSQDQGNTEAFF. The CDR3 bases are TGCGCCAGCAGCCAGGATCAGGGGAACACTGAAGCTTTCTTT.